One and the same sample provided the 30 T cell receptor beta chains below, sequenced in a study of response to subunit inactivated influenza vaccine. TCRdb ran MiXCR on the RT-PCR reads and lists one entry per CDR3 protein. The table shows some 540,000 distinct CDR3 sequences, with 20% to 25% occurring only once. These data were also reused for a study on T cells expressing NK-cell markers. As that report states: 5'RACE template switching with UMIs generated TCR beta cDNA.

The input for sequencing was CD4+ T cells sorted from PBMCs, taken 11 to 12 days after vaccination. The receptors come from a man aged 50-59 years who received an inactivated influenza vaccine.

In this sample, this clonotype turned up a few times. V usage is TRBV11-3 and J usage is TRBJ2-1, with 8 bases lining up with TRBD1. Germline CDR1 reads SGHNT; CDR2 reads YENEEA. J was trimmed by 7 bases and V by 5 bases; bases with no gene match: 10. The length of the CDR3 is 15 residues. The CDR3 nucleotides read TGTGCCAGCAGCCTTCGGACAGGGCAGGAAAATGAGCAGTTCTTC. Protein sequence: CASSLRTGQENEQFF.

The rearrangement joins TRBV5-1 to TRBJ1-4, with D perhaps TRBD1 (6 bases). The CDR3 is made up of 14 amino acids. Trimming removed 3 bases from V and 8 bases from J, with 14 bases in between. Germline V gene lookup returns CDR1 SGHRS and CDR2 YFSETQ. The CDR3 coding sequence is TGCGCCAGCAGCTCCGGACAGCCCGCGGAAAAACTGTTTTTT. As protein: CASSSGQPAEKLFF.

This clonotype occurred many times. The CDR3 here is CASSYSRGRIYEQYF. CDR3 DNA sequence: TGTGCCAGCAGTTACTCAAGGGGGCGTATCTACGAGCAGTACTTC. J is TRBJ2-7 and V is TRBV6-5; 7 bases agree with TRBD1. J was trimmed by 3 bases and V by 0 bases; bases with no gene match: 5. The CDR3 contains 15 residues. Germline V gives CDR1 MNHEY, CDR2 SVGAGI.

This chain connects TRBV5-5 to TRBJ2-2; tentatively, D is TRBD1 (6 bases). Deletions cut 2 bases from V and 6 bases from J, with 17 bases between. This CDR3 is 16 amino acids long. Per germline, CDR1 SGHKS and CDR2 YYEKEE (reference sequence). The CDR3 DNA is TGTGCCAGCAGCTTAACCGGGACACTCATCCCCGGGGAGCTGTTTTTT. Encoded protein: CASSLTGTLIPGELFF.

V usage is TRBV6-2 or TRBV6-3 and J usage is TRBJ2-4, with 11 bases fitting TRBD2. The CDR3 is made up of 16 amino acids. Germline lookup yields CDR1 MNHEY and CDR2 SVGEGT. With 6 bases clipped from V and 2 bases from J, the junction kept 6 bases outside the gene matches. DNA for the CDR3: TGTGCCAGCAGCCTACTAGCGGGAGTGACCAAAAACATTCAGTACTTC. Translation gives CASSLLAGVTKNIQYF.

This clonotype was picked up a small number of times. The chain has TRBV29-1 and TRBJ2-7; D is undetermined. V was clipped by 6 bases and J by 3 bases, with 15 bases between them. CDR3 length equals 13 residues. Germline V lookup: CDR1 SQVTM, CDR2 ANQGSEA. The CDR3 loop is CSVGLATGYEQYF. CDR3 bases: TGCAGCGTAGGGCTCGCGACGGGCTACGAGCAGTACTTC.

This sequence joins TRBV15 and TRBJ2-5, with a tentative D call TRBD1 (6 bases). Trimming shortened V by 3 bases and J by 2 bases, and 10 bases separated the two germline ends. The CDR3 has 14 residues. Germline loops: CDR1 LNHNV, CDR2 YYDKDF (reference sequence). DNA of the CDR3: TGTGCCACCAGCAGCTTGACAGGACAAGAGACCCAGTACTTC. Residues: CATSSLTGQETQYF. The variable domain in full, completed from reference TRBV15 and TRBJ2-5, reads DAMVIQNPRYQVTQFGKPVTLSCSQTLNHNVMYWYQQKSSQAPKLLFHYYDKDFNNEADTPDNFQSRRPNTSFCFLDIRSPGLGDTAMYLCATSSLTGQETQYFGPGTRLLVL.

J is TRBJ2-3 and V is TRBV10-3, with D uncertain. The CDR3 runs 14 residues. The V gene's germline CDR1 is ENHRY and CDR2 SYGVKD. V lost 5 bases, J lost 2 bases, and 11 bases lay in between. CDR3 in amino acids: CAISTPSVTDTQYF. CDR3 nucleotide sequence: TGTGCCATCAGTACCCCGTCGGTCACAGATACGCAGTATTTT.

V usage is TRBV20-1 and J usage is TRBJ2-5; 7 bases match TRBD2. The CDR3 sequence is 18 residues long. Germline assignment: CDR1 DFQATT and CDR2 SNEGSKA (reference sequence). Trimming removed 6 bases from V and 2 bases from J; junction bases left unmatched: 21. The CDR3 reads CSADGSVEREATQETQYF. DNA of the CDR3: TGCAGTGCAGATGGATCCGTTGAACGGGAGGCCACACAAGAGACCCAGTACTTC.

This clonotype was counted at least ten times. The chain uses TRBV5-5 and TRBJ2-7, with a tentative D call TRBD1 (6 bases). This CDR3 comprises 12 residues. The germline V gene encodes CDR1 SGHKS and CDR2 YYEKEE (reference sequence). Trimming cost V 4 bases and J 4 bases, with 9 bases left between them. The CDR3 reads CASSPDRYEQYF. The CDR3 DNA reads TGTGCCAGCAGCCCGGACAGATACGAGCAGTACTTC.

This clonotype was seen a few times. This chain connects TRBV6-1 to TRBJ1-6; 9 nucleotides align to TRBD1. V shed 6 bases and J 7 bases; nucleotides not matched to a gene: 4. The CDR3 runs 14 residues. Germline CDR1 is MNHNS and CDR2 is SASEGT. CDR3 coding DNA: TGTGCCAGCAGGGGACAGGGTGGAAATTCACCCCTCCACTTT. This encodes CASRGQGGNSPLHF.

This rearrangement joins TRBV3-1 to TRBJ1-1; D ambiguous. Germline V gene data show CDR1 as LGHDT and CDR2 as YNNKEL (reference sequence). Trimming cost V 0 bases and J 10 bases, with 12 bases left between them. The CDR3 length is 13 residues. This CDR3 is CASSQDGKGSAFF. For the CDR3, the DNA is TGTGCCAGCAGCCAAGATGGTAAAGGTTCAGCTTTCTTT.

This clonotype was detected only a few times. The gene calls are TRBV7-2 and TRBJ1-1; no reliable D call. Trimming left V 3 bases short and J 2 bases short, with 10 bases between. Germline V gives CDR1 SGHTA, CDR2 FQGNSA. This CDR3 region has 14 residues. Written as DNA, the CDR3 is TGTGCCAGCAGCTTTTTCGGCGGAAACACTGAAGCTTTCTTT. Its protein is CASSFFGGNTEAFF. The whole variable domain, filled in from reference TRBV7-2 and TRBJ1-1, reads GAGVSQSPSNKVTEKGKDVELRCDPISGHTALYWYRQSLGQGLEFLIYFQGNSAPDKSGLPSDRFSAERTGGSVSTLTIQRTQQEDSAVYLCASSFFGGNTEAFFGQGTRLTVV.

The genes are TRBV20-1 and TRBJ1-6, with D hard to call. The germline V gene encodes CDR1 DFQATT and CDR2 SNEGSKA (reference sequence). The V and J ends lost 1 base and 13 bases respectively, with 11 bases between them. The CDR3 has 12 amino acids. CDR3 nucleotides: TGCAGTGCTAGAGTCGCTTCGGGTCCCCTCCACTTT. Translating gives CSARVASGPLHF.

The rearrangement joins TRBV28 to TRBJ2-3; D not certain. V was shortened by 2 bases and J by 5 bases, with 5 bases between the two germline ends. Germline CDR1 is MDHEN and CDR2 is SYDVKM. The CDR3 spans 12 residues. The CDR3 region has the DNA TGTGCCAGCAGTTTACCAGGAGATACGCAGTATTTT. This encodes CASSLPGDTQYF.

The chain uses TRBV20-1 and TRBJ1-1, with D tentatively TRBD1 (5 bases). This CDR3 region has 12 residues. Germline V gene sequence: CDR1 DFQATT, CDR2 SNEGSKA (reference sequence). V dropped 3 bases and J dropped 7 bases, with 12 bases sitting between them. CDR3: CSASRGTSEAFF. CDR3 bases: TGCAGTGCTAGCCGGGGGACGAGTGAAGCTTTCTTT.

The chain links TRBV6-1 to TRBJ1-2, with a tentative D call TRBD1 (6 bases). Trimming took off 0 bases at V and 4 bases at J, with 12 bases between the two ends. Germline V lookup: CDR1 MNHNS, CDR2 SASEGT. The length of the CDR3 is 15 residues. This chain's CDR3 is CASSEAGGETYGYTF. For the CDR3, the DNA is TGTGCCAGCAGTGAAGCGGGGGGCGAGACCTATGGCTACACCTTC.

This clonotype was detected only a few times. V and J are TRBV6-2 or TRBV6-3 and TRBJ2-1, with 12 bases that match TRBD2. The CDR3 consists of 14 residues. The germline V gene has CDR1 MNHEY and CDR2 SVGEGT. The J segment lost 8 bases and the V segment lost 5 bases, leaving 4 bases of the junction unmatched. CDR3 coding DNA: TGTGCCAGCAGTGAGACTAGCGGGAGTTATGAGCAGTTCTTC. It specifies CASSETSGSYEQFF.

The rearrangement links TRBV5-1 to TRBJ2-2; D is ambiguous. Looked up from germline, CDR1 is SGHRS and CDR2 is YFSETQ. The CDR3 length is 15 residues. The V and J ends lost 0 bases and 7 bases respectively, with 13 bases between them. This chain's CDR3 is CASSLVAYRGGELFF. CDR3 coding DNA: TGCGCCAGCAGCTTGGTTGCCTACCGCGGCGGGGAGCTGTTTTTT.

This clonotype was picked up a small number of times. The J gene is TRBJ2-7, the V gene TRBV11-1; D is uncertain. The V and J ends lost 3 bases and 0 bases respectively, with 9 bases between them. The CDR3 is 14 residues long. Per the germline V gene, CDR1 is SGHAT and CDR2 is FQDESV (reference sequence). The CDR3, as DNA: TGTGCCAGCAGCTTCCGCAGGAACTCCTACGAGCAGTACTTC. Translation gives CASSFRRNSYEQYF. The variable domain in full, completed from reference TRBV11-1 and TRBJ2-7, reads EAEVAQSPRYKITEKSQAVAFWCDPISGHATLYWYRQILGQGPELLVQFQDESVVDDSQLPKDRFSAERLKGVDSTLKIQPAELGDSAMYLCASSFRRNSYEQYFGPGTRLTVT.

The J gene is TRBJ1-5, the V gene TRBV24-1; no clear D gene. Trimming shortened V by 4 bases and J by 6 bases, and 12 bases separated the two germline ends. The length of the CDR3 is 14 residues. Germline V gene sequence: CDR1 KGHDR, CDR2 SFDVKD. In DNA form, the CDR3 reads TGTGCCACCAGTGAGGGCAGTATATCTCAGCCCCAGCATTTT. Translated: CATSEGSISQPQHF.

The CDR3 bases are TGTGCCAGCAGCCAAGATCGGGGGGATCAGCCCCAGCATTTT. Encoded protein: CASSQDRGDQPQHF. The genes are TRBV3-1 and TRBJ1-5; D may be TRBD1 (5 bases). CDR3 length: 14 residues. The V gene's germline CDR1 is LGHDT and CDR2 YNNKEL (reference sequence). V shed 0 bases and J shed 5 bases, with 8 bases lying between them.

This chain joins TRBV29-1 and TRBJ2-3; D uncertain. The CDR3 has 11 amino acids. Germline V gene lookup returns CDR1 SQVTM and CDR2 ANQGSEA. V lost 7 bases, J lost 2 bases, and 7 bases lay in between. The CDR3 region is CSGSNTDTQYF. DNA for the CDR3: TGCAGCGGATCTAACACAGATACGCAGTATTTT.

A few counts support this clonotype. The chain employs TRBV7-2 and TRBJ1-5, with a weak D call TRBD1 (6 bases). The CDR3 consists of 15 residues. V was shortened by 5 bases and J by 4 bases, with 15 bases between the two germline ends. Per the germline V gene, CDR1 is SGHTA and CDR2 is FQGNSA. This CDR3 reads CASSPAGHDNQPQHF. The CDR3 DNA reads as TGTGCCAGCAGCCCGGCGGGACACGATAATCAGCCCCAGCATTTT. Filled out from reference TRBV7-2 and TRBJ1-5, the complete variable domain reads GAGVSQSPSNKVTEKGKDVELRCDPISGHTALYWYRQSLGQGLEFLIYFQGNSAPDKSGLPSDRFSAERTGGSVSTLTIQRTQQEDSAVYLCASSPAGHDNQPQHFGDGTRLSIL.

The chain recombines TRBV3-1 with TRBJ2-5; the D is unclear. Germline V CDR1 and CDR2: LGHDT, YNNKEL (reference sequence). The CDR3 runs to 15 residues. Trimming shortened V by 1 base and J by 3 bases, and 12 bases separated the two germline ends. In DNA, the CDR3 is TGTGCCAGCAGCCAAGCGGTAATGGCAGAAGAGACCCAGTACTTC. It is translated as CASSQAVMAEETQYF.

The J gene is TRBJ2-7, the V gene TRBV28; 7 bases are a match to TRBD1. Germline loops: CDR1 MDHEN, CDR2 SYDVKM. The ends lost 7 bases at V and 3 bases at J; junction bases unmatched: 6. The length of the CDR3 is 13 residues. Written as DNA, the CDR3 is TGTGCCAGCATTATGACAGGGAACTACGAGCAGTACTTC. Its protein product is CASIMTGNYEQYF.

This clonotype came up a few times. The V call is TRBV4-2, the J call TRBJ2-5, with 10 positions matching TRBD2. CDR1 and CDR2 (germline): LGHNA, YNFKEQ. With 5 bases clipped from V and 4 bases from J, the junction kept 10 bases outside the gene matches. This CDR3 is built from 16 residues. This CDR3 reads CASSSGLARNGETQYF. CDR3 coding DNA: TGTGCCAGCAGCTCGGGACTAGCGCGCAACGGAGAGACCCAGTACTTC.

This chain connects TRBV20-1 to TRBJ1-1; no clear D gene. V was pared by 6 bases and J by 4 bases, with 9 bases between. Per the germline V gene, CDR1 is DFQATT and CDR2 is SNEGSKA (reference sequence). The CDR3 contains 11 residues. CDR3 sequence: CSADHGTEAFF. CDR3 bases: TGCAGTGCGGACCACGGCACTGAAGCTTTCTTT.

This clonotype was detected a few times. This chain uses TRBV20-1 with TRBJ1-6, with 7 bases lining up with TRBD1. The CDR3 has 16 amino acids. The V and J ends lost 2 bases and 0 bases, in that order; junction bases with no gene match: 4. The germline V gene has CDR1 DFQATT and CDR2 SNEGSKA (reference sequence). CDR3 coding DNA: TGCAGTGCTAGACCAGGGGGGAGCTCCTATAATTCACCCCTCCACTTT. Translated, it gives CSARPGGSSYNSPLHF.

This clonotype was seen more than once but under ten times. The chain joins TRBV14 to TRBJ2-1, with D perhaps being TRBD1 or TRBD2 (5 bases each). From germline, CDR1 is SGHDN and CDR2 FVKESK. The CDR3 extends over 16 amino acids. Trimming took 0 bases from V and 7 from J, leaving 16 bases between them. This CDR3 is CASSQDLGVAWNEQFF. The CDR3 DNA reads as TGTGCCAGCAGCCAAGATCTAGGGGTAGCGTGGAATGAGCAGTTCTTC.